This TCR beta chain originates from a study of blood T cell repertoires in COVID-19. Study summary: Sample material is recorded as cDNA or gDNA derived from T cells, B-cell-depleted T cells, or PBMCs.

The CDR3 spans 15 residues. V gave up 2 bases and J gave up 3 bases, with 12 bases separating them. CDR1 is MNHEY, CDR2 SMNVEV, per germline (reference sequence). How the authors handled the data: Nucleated cell counts were estimated from reference gene primer amplification. Method: immunoSEQ multiplex PCR; TCRdb's copy keeps in-frame clones and lacks some. The DNA was the basis for D and trimming; V, J and clone size are from that table. The table has some 260,000 clones, 80% to 90% seen once. The material sequenced was peripheral blood. This TCR was sampled from a woman aged 70-85 years with COVID-19, enrolled during active disease. This chain joins TRBV27 and TRBJ2-3; maybe TRBD1 (6 bases). CDR3 DNA sequence: TGTGCCAGCAGTTTAAAAGGGGGTCGGACAGATACGCAGTATTTT. Residues: CASSLKGGRTDTQYF.